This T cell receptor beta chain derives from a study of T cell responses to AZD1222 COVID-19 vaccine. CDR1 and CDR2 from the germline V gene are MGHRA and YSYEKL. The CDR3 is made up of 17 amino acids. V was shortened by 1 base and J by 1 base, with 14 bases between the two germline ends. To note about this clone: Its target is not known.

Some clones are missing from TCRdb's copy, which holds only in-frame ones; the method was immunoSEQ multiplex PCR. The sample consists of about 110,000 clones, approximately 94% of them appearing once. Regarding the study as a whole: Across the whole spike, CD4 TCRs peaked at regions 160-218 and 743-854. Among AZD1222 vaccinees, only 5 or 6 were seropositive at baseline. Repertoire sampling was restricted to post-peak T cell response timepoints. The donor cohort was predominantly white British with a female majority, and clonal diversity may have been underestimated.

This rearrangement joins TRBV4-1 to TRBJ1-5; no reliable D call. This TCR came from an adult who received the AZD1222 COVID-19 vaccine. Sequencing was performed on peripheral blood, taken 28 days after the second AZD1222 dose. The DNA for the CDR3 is TGCGCCAGCAGCCAAGGACGGACGGACCCAAGCAATCAGCCCCAGCATTTT. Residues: CASSQGRTDPSNQPQHF.